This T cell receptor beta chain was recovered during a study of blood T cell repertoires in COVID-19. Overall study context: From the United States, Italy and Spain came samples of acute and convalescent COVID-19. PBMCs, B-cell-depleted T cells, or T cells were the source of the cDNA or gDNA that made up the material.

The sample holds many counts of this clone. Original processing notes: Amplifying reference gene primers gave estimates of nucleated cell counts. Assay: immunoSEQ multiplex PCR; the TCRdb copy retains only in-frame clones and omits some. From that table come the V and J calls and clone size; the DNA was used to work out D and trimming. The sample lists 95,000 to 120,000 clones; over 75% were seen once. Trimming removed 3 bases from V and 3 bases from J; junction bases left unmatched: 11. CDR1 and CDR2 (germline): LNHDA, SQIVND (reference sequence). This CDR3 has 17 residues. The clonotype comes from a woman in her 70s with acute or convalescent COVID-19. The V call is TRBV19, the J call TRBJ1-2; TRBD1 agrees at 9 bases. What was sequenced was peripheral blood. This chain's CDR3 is CASSIGTGSLLHYGYTF. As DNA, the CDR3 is TGTGCCAGTAGTATCGGGACAGGGTCCCTCCTCCACTATGGCTACACCTTC.